A selection of T cell receptor beta chains follows, all from one sample in a study of blood T cell repertoires in COVID-19. Sequenced by immunoSEQ multiplex PCR; TCRdb stores in-frame clones only, minus some. The profile covers approximately 300,000 clones, with more than 90% appearing a single time and 3.9% taken by the ten largest. Sequencing input: PBMCs or T cells enriched from blood (not recorded which). The source of these receptors is a woman aged 25 to 45 who had been exposed to COVID-19. Each CDR3 is given with its conserved first and last residue. Each record gives: clone size, D gene, J gene, V gene, CDR3 protein, CDR3 DNA. D genes are given only for firm matches. The size entry is marked missing in some rows and otherwise reads once, few, many or a size class.

size: .; D: TRBD2; J: TRBJ2-7; V: TRBV7-6; CDR3: CASSLLAGVSYEQYF; DNA: TGTGCCAGCAGCCTACTAGCGGGGGTTTCGTACGAGCAGTACTTC
size: .; D: .; J: TRBJ2-1; V: TRBV2; CDR3: CASSGSAASNEQFF; DNA: TGTGCCAGCAGTGGCTCGGCGGCCTCCAATGAGCAGTTCTTC
size: .; D: .; J: TRBJ1-5; V: TRBV4-2; CDR3: CASSQDPAGPESNQPQHF; DNA: TGTGCCAGCAGCCAAGATCCTGCAGGGCCTGAATCCAATCAGCCCCAGCATTTT
size: .; D: .; J: TRBJ2-7; V: TRBV10-3; CDR3: CAISDQGSYEQYF; DNA: TGTGCCATCAGTGATCAGGGGTCCTACGAGCAGTACTTC
size: .; D: TRBD1; J: TRBJ1-5; V: TRBV19; CDR3: CASSIWTGEVQPQHF; DNA: TGTGCCAGTAGTATATGGACAGGGGAGGTTCAGCCCCAGCATTTT
size: once; D: .; J: TRBJ2-7; V: TRBV19; CDR3: CASTLRAGSYEQYF; DNA: TGTGCCAGTACCCTCCGGGCGGGCTCCTACGAGCAGTACTTC
size: .; D: TRBD1; J: TRBJ1-6; V: TRBV6-5; CDR3: CASRSLTGGGSPLHF; DNA: TGTGCCAGCAGAAGTTTGACAGGGGGAGGTTCACCCCTCCACTTT
size: .; D: .; J: TRBJ2-2; V: TRBV3-1/TRBV3-2; CDR3: CASSRLLGGATNTGELFF; DNA: TGTGCCAGCAGCCGACTGTTGGGCGGGGCTACCAACACCGGGGAGCTGTTTTTT
size: .; D: .; J: TRBJ2-1; V: TRBV27; CDR3: CASSWGRNYNEQFF; DNA: TGTGCCAGCAGCTGGGGGCGTAACTACAATGAGCAGTTCTTC
size: .; D: .; J: TRBJ2-7; V: TRBV5-1; CDR3: CASRQRGGTPYEQYF; DNA: TGCGCCAGCAGACAACGCGGAGGGACCCCCTACGAGCAGTACTTC
size: .; D: .; J: TRBJ1-2; V: TRBV19; CDR3: CASSIYQRRGSGYTF; DNA: TGTGCCAGTAGTATTTACCAGAGAAGGGGCTCTGGCTACACCTTC
size: .; D: .; J: TRBJ1-2; V: TRBV2; CDR3: CASILQGPSGYGYTF; DNA: TGTGCCAGCATCCTACAGGGTCCTTCGGGCTATGGCTACACCTTC
size: .; D: TRBD2; J: TRBJ2-2; V: TRBV4-3; CDR3: CASSQVCLAGGCVRTGELFF; DNA: TGCGCCAGCAGCCAAGTTTGTCTAGCGGGGGGGTGTGTTCGGACCGGGGAGCTGTTTTTT
size: .; D: .; J: TRBJ1-1; V: TRBV18; CDR3: CASSLQGRVFF; DNA: TGTGCCAGCTCACTACAGGGCCGGGTTTTCTTT
size: .; D: .; J: TRBJ1-6; V: TRBV30; CDR3: CAWSVGVGSSYNSPLHF; DNA: TGTGCCTGGAGTGTAGGCGTAGGGAGCTCCTATAATTCACCCCTCCACTTT
size: .; D: TRBD1; J: TRBJ1-2; V: TRBV25-1; CDR3: CASSELNPGGRYGYTF; DNA: TGTGCCAGCAGTGAACTAAACCCAGGGGGCCGCTATGGCTACACCTTC
size: .; D: .; J: TRBJ2-7; V: TRBV9; CDR3: CASSALVAGPYEQYF; DNA: TGTGCCAGCAGCGCCCTAGTGGCGGGGCCATACGAGCAGTACTTC
size: .; D: .; J: TRBJ2-5; V: TRBV6-2/TRBV6-3; CDR3: CASSYYLGTQYF; DNA: TGTGCCAGCAGTTACTATCTCGGGACCCAGTACTTC
size: .; D: .; J: TRBJ1-6; V: TRBV5-4; CDR3: CASSYRTERTYNSPLHF; DNA: TGTGCCAGCAGCTATAGGACAGAACGGACTTATAATTCACCCCTCCACTTT
size: .; D: TRBD1; J: TRBJ1-6; V: TRBV7-6; CDR3: CASSSGTANSPLHF; DNA: TGTGCCAGCAGCTCCGGGACAGCAAATTCACCCCTCCACTTT
size: .; D: .; J: TRBJ1-5; V: TRBV19; CDR3: CASTVSGYGPQHF; DNA: TGTGCCAGTACGGTGTCGGGGTATGGGCCCCAGCATTTT
size: .; D: .; J: TRBJ2-1; V: TRBV3-1/TRBV3-2; CDR3: CASSQTGYNEQFF; DNA: TGTGCCAGCAGCCAGACAGGCTACAATGAGCAGTTCTTC
size: .; D: .; J: TRBJ1-3; V: TRBV19; CDR3: CASSFRPGDSGNTIYF; DNA: TGTGCCAGTAGTTTCCGACCGGGGGACTCTGGAAACACCATATATTTT
size: .; D: TRBD1; J: TRBJ1-2; V: TRBV6-2/TRBV6-3; CDR3: CASSQSTGGLTGYTF; DNA: TGTGCCAGCAGTCAATCGACAGGGGGCTTGACTGGCTACACCTTC
size: .; D: TRBD2; J: TRBJ2-7; V: TRBV4-3; CDR3: CASSQSLAGDSYEQYF; DNA: TGCGCCAGCAGCCAATCTCTAGCGGGGGACTCCTACGAGCAGTACTTC
size: .; D: TRBD1; J: TRBJ2-7; V: TRBV10-3; CDR3: CAISEGTGDYEQYF; DNA: TGTGCCATCAGTGAAGGGACAGGAGATTACGAGCAGTACTTC
size: .; D: .; J: TRBJ2-3; V: TRBV27; CDR3: CASRTGTDTQYF; DNA: TGTGCCAGTAGAACAGGGACAGATACGCAGTATTTT
size: .; D: .; J: TRBJ1-4; V: TRBV5-1; CDR3: CASSQLTGLANEKLFF; DNA: TGCGCCAGCAGCCAACTAACAGGGCTTGCTAATGAAAAACTGTTTTTT
size: .; D: TRBD1; J: TRBJ2-1; V: TRBV7-9; CDR3: CASSTQSGQGGDNEQFF; DNA: TGTGCCAGCAGCACCCAGTCGGGACAGGGAGGGGACAATGAGCAGTTCTTC
size: .; D: .; J: TRBJ1-4; V: TRBV11-2; CDR3: CASSLNARRGLRNEKLFF; DNA: TGTGCCAGCAGCTTGAACGCCCGGCGGGGGCTAAGGAATGAAAAACTGTTTTTT
size: .; D: .; J: TRBJ1-2; V: TRBV29-1; CDR3: CSATGISWGYTF; DNA: TGCAGCGCCACAGGTATTTCGTGGGGCTACACCTTC
size: once; D: .; J: TRBJ1-1; V: TRBV5-4; CDR3: CASSPLTGTYNTEAFF; DNA: TGTGCCAGCAGCCCCCTCACCGGGACATATAACACTGAAGCTTTCTTT
size: .; D: .; J: TRBJ2-7; V: TRBV7-8; CDR3: CASSLVAGYYEQYF; DNA: TGTGCCAGCAGCTTAGTGGCGGGGTACTACGAGCAGTACTTC
size: .; D: TRBD2; J: TRBJ2-1; V: TRBV27; CDR3: CASTPRWRGGWNEQFF; DNA: TGTGCCAGCACCCCCCGCTGGCGGGGGGGCTGGAATGAGCAGTTCTTC
size: .; D: .; J: TRBJ2-5; V: TRBV4-1; CDR3: CASSPDSQETQYF; DNA: TGCGCCAGCAGCCCGGACAGTCAAGAGACCCAGTACTTC
size: .; D: TRBD1; J: TRBJ2-7; V: TRBV9; CDR3: CASSVGGTGGYEQYF; DNA: TGTGCCAGCAGCGTAGGAGGGACAGGTGGTTACGAGCAGTACTTC
size: .; D: TRBD1; J: TRBJ1-1; V: TRBV7-3; CDR3: CASSLTSDRRAFF; DNA: TGTGCCAGCAGCTTAACGTCGGACAGGAGGGCTTTCTTT
size: .; D: TRBD2; J: TRBJ2-5; V: TRBV7-3; CDR3: CASSLTAGAWETQYF; DNA: TGTGCCAGCAGCTTAACAGCGGGGGCCTGGGAGACCCAGTACTTC
size: .; D: .; J: TRBJ1-4; V: TRBV4-2; CDR3: CASSQDRTPKEKLFF; DNA: TGTGCCAGCAGCCAAGATCGGACTCCAAAGGAAAAACTGTTTTTT
size: few; D: TRBD2; J: TRBJ2-1; V: TRBV4-2; CDR3: CASSQGALAQLNEQFF; DNA: TGTGCCAGCAGCCAAGGTGCACTAGCGCAACTCAATGAGCAGTTCTTC
size: .; D: TRBD1; J: TRBJ1-5; V: TRBV10-3; CDR3: CAIRGDRGPNQPQHF; DNA: TGTGCCATCCGGGGGGACAGGGGTCCCAATCAGCCCCAGCATTTT
size: .; D: TRBD1; J: TRBJ2-3; V: TRBV7-2; CDR3: CASSPTGADTQYF; DNA: TGTGCCAGCAGCCCGACAGGGGCAGATACGCAGTATTTT
size: .; D: .; J: TRBJ2-1; V: TRBV6-5; CDR3: CASSYSGRREQFF; DNA: TGTGCCAGCAGTTACTCAGGGAGACGGGAGCAGTTCTTC
size: .; D: .; J: TRBJ1-2; V: TRBV7-8; CDR3: CASSLGGRGSGYTF; DNA: TGTGCCAGCAGCTTAGGAGGCAGGGGTAGTGGCTACACCTTC
size: .; D: TRBD1; J: TRBJ1-5; V: TRBV5-8; CDR3: CASSLDRGSNQPQHF; DNA: TGTGCCAGCAGCCTGGACAGGGGGAGCAATCAGCCCCAGCATTTT
size: .; D: TRBD2; J: TRBJ2-2; V: TRBV7-7; CDR3: CASSWTSGGPNTGELFF; DNA: TGTGCCAGCAGCTGGACTAGCGGGGGGCCGAACACCGGGGAGCTGTTTTTT
size: once; D: .; J: TRBJ2-7; V: TRBV5-1; CDR3: CASSSPAYEQYF; DNA: TGCGCCAGCAGCTCACCAGCCTACGAGCAGTACTTC